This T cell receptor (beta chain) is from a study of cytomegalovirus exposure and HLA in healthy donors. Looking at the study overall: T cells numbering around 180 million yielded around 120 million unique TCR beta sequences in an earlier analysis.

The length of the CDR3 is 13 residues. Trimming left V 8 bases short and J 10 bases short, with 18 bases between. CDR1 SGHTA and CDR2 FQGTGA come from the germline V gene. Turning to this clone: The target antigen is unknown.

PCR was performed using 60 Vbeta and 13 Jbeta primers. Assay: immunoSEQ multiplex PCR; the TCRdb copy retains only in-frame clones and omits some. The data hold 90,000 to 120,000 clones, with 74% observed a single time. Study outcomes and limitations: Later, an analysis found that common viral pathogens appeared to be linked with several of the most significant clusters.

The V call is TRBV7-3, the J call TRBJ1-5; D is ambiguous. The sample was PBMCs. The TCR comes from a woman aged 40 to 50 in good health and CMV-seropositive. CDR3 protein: CASCGPAKNPQHF. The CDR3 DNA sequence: TGTGCCAGCTGCGGGCCAGCCAAAAACCCCCAGCATTTT.